Following are 27 T cell receptor beta chains from one sample sequenced in a study of cytomegalovirus exposure and HLA in healthy donors. The study ran its PCR with 60 Vbeta and 13 Jbeta primers. Produced via immunoSEQ multiplex PCR; TCRdb's table is partial and in-frame only. The sample contains tens of thousands of clones, around 75% of which appear only once. Sequenced sample: PBMCs. The receptors shown here come from a woman aged 35 to 49 in good health and CMV-seropositive.

The chain combines TRBV7-3 with TRBJ1-1; TRBD1 matches 9 bases. In germline, CDR1 is SGHTA, CDR2 FQGTGA. J gave up 8 bases and V 5 bases, and 15 bases lay outside the gene matches. The CDR3 loop spans 16 amino acids. CDR3 amino acids: CASSPLGTGRSKEAFF. The CDR3 coding sequence is TGTGCCAGCAGCCCACTAGGGACAGGGAGGTCAAAAGAAGCTTTCTTT.

This chain uses TRBV29-1 with TRBJ2-1; D not certain. V gave up 1 base and J gave up 15 bases, with 13 bases separating them. The germline V gene has CDR1 SQVTM and CDR2 ANQGSEA. The CDR3 runs to 11 residues. The CDR3 spells CSVEAPPKSFF. For the CDR3, the DNA is TGCAGCGTTGAAGCCCCTCCTAAGTCGTTCTTC.

The chain couples TRBV7-9 to TRBJ1-1; a weak D match, TRBD1 (5 bases). The length of the CDR3 is 16 residues. Per the germline V gene, CDR1 is SEHNR and CDR2 is FQNEAQ (reference sequence). The CDR3 loop reads CSGNRWRGVLNTEAFF. The CDR3 DNA is TGTTCCGGCAATCGGTGGAGGGGCGTTTTGAACACTGAAGCTTTCTTT.

The chain links TRBV4-3 to TRBJ2-1; 8 nucleotides align to TRBD1. Germline V gene sequence: CDR1 LGHNA, CDR2 YSLEER. The CDR3 is 15 residues long. V shed 6 bases and J 7 bases; nucleotides not matched to a gene: 11. CDR3 in DNA: TGCGCCAGCAGTCCGGATGGACAGGGCGGGAATGAGCAGTTCTTC. Its translation: CASSPDGQGGNEQFF.

The V call is TRBV6-5, the J call TRBJ2-2; 7 nucleotides match TRBD1. CDR3 length: 14 residues. The germline gives CDR1 MNHEY, CDR2 SVGAGI. V shed 6 bases, J shed 5 bases, and the junction held 6 bases outside the gene matches. This CDR3 is CASRRQGGTGELFF. As DNA, the CDR3 is TGTGCCAGCAGGCGACAGGGTGGAACCGGGGAGCTGTTTTTT.

The genes are TRBV11-2 and TRBJ2-7; possibly TRBD2 for D (5 bases). Germline CDR1 and CDR2: SGHAT and FQNNGV. The CDR3 totals 13 residues. V lost 0 bases to trimming and J lost 7 bases, with 10 bases between them. The CDR3 sequence: CASSLEAGWEQYF. The CDR3 nucleotides are TGTGCCAGCAGCTTAGAGGCGGGTTGGGAGCAGTACTTC.

The chain recombines TRBV7-3 with TRBJ1-5; D gene uncertain. Germline CDR1 reads SGHTA; CDR2 reads FQGTGA. The CDR3 is 14 residues long. Deletions cut 0 bases from V and 5 bases from J, with 8 bases between. The chain's CDR3 is CASSLTPTDQPQHF. The CDR3 DNA follows: TGTGCCAGCAGCTTAACTCCTACCGATCAGCCCCAGCATTTT.

The V and J genes are TRBV7-2 and TRBJ2-4, with TRBD2 as a possible D gene (6 bases). The V end was cut by 3 bases, the J end by 4 bases, with 10 bases between. Germline CDR1 is SGHTA and CDR2 is FQGNSA. The CDR3 sequence is 14 residues long. Here the CDR3 DNA reads TGTGCCAGCAGCTTTCCAGGGAGGAAAAACATTCAGTACTTC. It encodes CASSFPGRKNIQYF.

The chain employs TRBV5-3 and TRBJ2-2; the D gene is possibly TRBD1 (5 bases). TRBV5-3 is flagged as an ORF with uncertain function. This CDR3 has 15 residues. The V and J ends lost 5 bases and 4 bases respectively, with 15 bases between them. The CDR3 here is CARSTKDTSTGELFF. CDR3 DNA: TGTGCCAGAAGTACCAAGGACACCTCCACCGGGGAGCTGTTTTTT.

The rearrangement links TRBV28 to TRBJ1-2; TRBD1 is a possible D gene (6 bases). CDR1 and CDR2 from the germline V gene are MDHEN and SYDVKM. The ends were cut back, 7 bases at V and 3 bases at J, with 12 bases in the middle. There are 13 residues in the CDR3. CDR3 nucleotides: TGTGCCAGCACCTCAGGGGCGGACTATGGCTACACCTTC. Protein product: CASTSGADYGYTF.

The count of this clone is one. V and J are TRBV5-8 and TRBJ1-2, with 8 bases identical to TRBD1. V shed 0 bases, J shed 1 base, and the junction held 5 bases outside the gene matches. The CDR3 totals 16 residues. The germline V gene encodes CDR1 SGHTS and CDR2 YDEGEE. The CDR3 loop is CASSLGDRPHNYGYTF. CDR3 nucleotides: TGTGCCAGCAGCTTGGGGGACAGGCCCCATAACTATGGCTACACCTTC.

Regarding this clone: A junction boundary mismatches the germline segment, possibly from a read error. The chain's CDR3 is CAIGDRQNTEAFF. The CDR3 nucleotides are TGTGCCATCGGTGACAGGCAAAACACTGAAGCTTTCTTT. J is TRBJ1-1 and V is TRBV10-3, with TRBD1 as a possible D gene (6 bases). This CDR3 region has 13 residues. CDR1 and CDR2 (germline): ENHRY, SYGVKD.

The CDR3 coding sequence is TGTGCCAGCACCCTTCACGGAGGGAACACTGAAGCTTTCTTT. Translating gives CASTLHGGNTEAFF. The chain employs TRBV27 and TRBJ1-1; D not resolved. Germline lookup yields CDR1 MNHEY and CDR2 SMNVEV (reference sequence). This CDR3 spans 14 amino acids. V shed 7 bases and J shed 1 base, with 13 bases lying between them.

The genes are TRBV7-2 and TRBJ1-2; D possibly corresponds to TRBD1 (6 bases). Germline CDR1 and CDR2: SGHTA and FQGNSA. Deletions cut 5 bases from V and 11 bases from J, with 15 bases between. The CDR3 has 12 amino acids. CDR3 bases: TGTGCCAGCAGCCTCCCGACAGGCCGGTACACCTTC. Translated: CASSLPTGRYTF. Full variable domain (remainder filled in from reference TRBV7-2 and TRBJ1-2): GAGVSQSPSNKVTEKGKDVELRCDPISGHTALYWYRQSLGQGLEFLIYFQGNSAPDKSGLPSDRFSAERTGGSVSTLTIQRTQQEDSAVYLCASSLPTGRYTFGSGTRLTVV.

The chain joins TRBV7-9 to TRBJ1-2, with 9 bases matching TRBD1. The CDR3 covers 12 residues. V lost 6 bases to trimming and J lost 7 bases; unmatched junction nucleotides: 3. Germline CDR1 reads SEHNR; CDR2 reads FQNEAQ (reference sequence). The CDR3 DNA reads TGTGCCAGCAGGGGACAGGGAGGTGGCTACACCTTC. Its protein is CASRGQGGGYTF. The complete variable domain, with remaining parts taken from reference TRBV7-9 and TRBJ1-2, reads DTGVSQNPRHKITKRGQNVTFRCDPISEHNRLYWYRQTLGQGPEFLTYFQNEAQLEKSRLLSDRFSAERPKGSFSTLEIQRTEQGDSAMYLCASRGQGGGYTFGSGTRLTVV.

This sequence joins TRBV5-4 and TRBJ2-3; 9 bases agree with TRBD2. J lost 13 bases, V lost 7 bases, and 7 bases had no gene match. The CDR3 is 11 residues long. In germline, CDR1 is SGHNT, CDR2 YYREEE (reference sequence). The CDR3 reads CASGLAGAKYF. The CDR3 bases are TGTGCCAGCGGGTTAGCGGGGGCCAAGTATTTT.

V and J are TRBV27 and TRBJ2-3; 7 bases fit TRBD1. Germline CDR1 MNHEY, CDR2 SMNVEV (reference sequence). This CDR3 comprises 15 residues. V lost 6 bases and J lost 2; bases outside the gene matches: 8. The CDR3 region is CASRQGIHYTDTQYF. The CDR3 DNA sequence: TGTGCCAGCAGACAGGGGATCCACTACACAGATACGCAGTATTTT.

The chain links TRBV2 to TRBJ1-1, with D possibly TRBD1 on 5 matching bases. The CDR3 extends over 13 amino acids. The germline gives CDR1 SNHLY, CDR2 FYNNEI. V was trimmed by 3 bases and J by 4 bases, leaving 9 bases between them. CDR3 in amino acids: CASSDAGRTEAFF. The CDR3 DNA sequence: TGTGCCAGCAGTGACGCAGGGCGCACTGAAGCTTTCTTT. The whole variable domain, filled in from reference TRBV2 and TRBJ1-1, reads EPEVTQTPSHQVTQMGQEVILRCVPISNHLYFYWYRQILGQKVEFLVSFYNNEISEKSEIFDDQFSVERPDGSNFTLKIRSTKLEDSAMYFCASSDAGRTEAFFGQGTRLTVV.

The count of this clone is one. The junction departs from the called germline gene at one end, perhaps through a read error. This chain uses TRBV7-9 with TRBJ1-2; TRBD1 aligns across 9 bases. The germline V gene has CDR1 SEHNR and CDR2 FQNEAQ (reference sequence). The CDR3 contains 15 residues. The CDR3 reads CSSSYAAGTGSGYTF. CDR3 sequence (DNA): TGTTCCAGCAGCTACGCCGCCGGGACAGGGAGCGGCTACACCTTC.

The table lists this clone with a count of one. The chain combines TRBV19 with TRBJ1-1; TRBD1 aligns across 8 bases. This CDR3 spans 19 amino acids. Germline CDR1 reads LNHDA; CDR2 reads SQIVND (reference sequence). V shed 6 bases, J shed 0 bases, and the junction held 18 bases outside the gene matches. The CDR3 DNA sequence: TGTGCCAGTAGAGGGGCCGGGGCAGGGGGCGCGGGGGTGAACACTGAAGCTTTCTTT. This translates into CASRGAGAGGAGVNTEAFF.

The gene calls are TRBV18 and TRBJ2-2, with D possibly TRBD2 on 6 matching bases. Per the germline V gene, CDR1 is KGHSH and CDR2 is LQKENI. V lost 3 bases and J 2 bases, leaving 10 bases between the germline ends. The CDR3 loop spans 15 amino acids. CDR3 in amino acids: CASSPGLHNTGELFF. The CDR3 DNA reads TGTGCCAGCTCACCCGGACTACACAACACCGGGGAGCTGTTTTTT. Variable domain in full (rest from reference TRBV18 and TRBJ2-2): NAGVMQNPRHLVRRRGQEARLRCSPMKGHSHVYWYRQLPEEGLKFMVYLQKENIIDESGMPKERFSAEFPKEGPSILRIQQVVRGDSAAYFCASSPGLHNTGELFFGEGSRLTVL.

V usage is TRBV29-1 and J usage is TRBJ1-1; maybe TRBD1 (5 bases). V gave up 1 base and J gave up 12 bases, with 15 bases separating them. This CDR3 spans 12 amino acids. The germline gives CDR1 SQVTM, CDR2 ANQGSEA. The CDR3 nucleotides are TGCAGCGTTGAAGGAAGCCGGGCAGGGCCTTTCTTT. This encodes CSVEGSRAGPFF.

This CDR3 reads CAWSARISGANVLTF. In DNA, the CDR3 is TGTGCCTGGAGCGCGAGGATATCCGGGGCCAACGTCCTGACTTTC. The V call is TRBV30, the J call TRBJ2-6; D gene unclear. Germline-derived CDR1 and CDR2 are GTSNPN and SVGIG (reference sequence). The V end was cut by 3 bases, the J end by 4 bases, with 13 bases between. This CDR3 spans 15 amino acids.

The chain recombines TRBV2 with TRBJ1-2; possible D gene TRBD1, 6 bases. With 11 bases removed from V and 3 bases from J, the gap between germline ends came to 16 bases. The germline V gene has CDR1 SNHLY and CDR2 FYNNEI. The CDR3 has 13 amino acids. The CDR3 DNA is TGTGCCTCCGGCGGGGGCAGAGACTATGGCTACACCTTC. This translates into CASGGGRDYGYTF.

The chain joins TRBV7-8 to TRBJ1-1, with 9 nucleotides matching TRBD1. Germline assignment: CDR1 SGHVS and CDR2 FQNEAQ. The CDR3 runs 14 residues. The trim removed 6 bases at V and 3 bases at J, leaving 5 bases unmatched. The CDR3 sequence: CASSFGQGYTEAFF. CDR3 nucleotide sequence: TGTGCCAGCAGTTTCGGACAGGGGTACACTGAAGCTTTCTTT.

This chain joins TRBV25-1 and TRBJ2-7; TRBD2 matches at 7 bases. The ends lost 7 bases at V and 0 bases at J; junction bases unmatched: 12. The CDR3 runs to 16 residues. CDR1 MGHDK and CDR2 SYGVNS come from the germline V gene. Here the CDR3 DNA reads TGTGCCAGCACATCGGGGGGTAGCGGTGGCTCCTACGAGCAGTACTTC. It specifies CASTSGGSGGSYEQYF.

The V and J genes are TRBV2 and TRBJ2-3; 7 nucleotides match TRBD1. The germline CDR1 and CDR2 sequences are SNHLY and FYNNEI. V shed 11 bases, J shed 2 bases, and the junction held 7 bases outside the gene matches. This CDR3 region has 13 residues. CDR3 region: CAGQDSVTDTQYF. CDR3 DNA: TGTGCCGGACAGGACTCTGTCACAGATACGCAGTATTTT.